Below, 29 T cell receptor beta chains from the same sample are listed, as sequenced in a study of OX40 agonist ivuxolimab in advanced cancers. The table came from immunoSEQ multiplex PCR; TCRdb's copy has only in-frame clones and leaves some out. The sample yields 34,000 or so clones, roughly 80% seen once. The sequenced sample was CD4+ or CD8+ T cells sorted from blood, obtained in a trial of the OX40 agonist ivuxolimab. These receptors were collected from an adult with an advanced solid tumor such as melanoma, head and neck, liver or kidney cancer.

This clone came up a few times. The V and J genes are TRBV19 and TRBJ1-2, with 9 bases aligning to TRBD1. The germline V gene encodes CDR1 LNHDA and CDR2 SQIVND (reference sequence). Trimming took 5 bases from V and 8 from J; bases not matched to a gene: 6. CDR3 length: 13 amino acids. The CDR3 bases are TGTGCCAGTAGTTCCACAGGGGGCGACGGCTACACCTTC. Its protein is CASSSTGGDGYTF.

This clone was found a few times. The CDR3 loop is CASSLQGDNQPQHF. CDR3 sequence (DNA): TGTGCCAGCAGCCTTCAGGGAGACAATCAGCCCCAGCATTTT. This sequence joins TRBV11-2 and TRBJ1-5, with a tentative D call TRBD1 (5 bases). V was shortened by 5 bases and J by 3 bases, with 11 bases between the two germline ends. The CDR3 totals 14 residues. Germline assignment: CDR1 SGHAT and CDR2 FQNNGV.

V is TRBV5-1 and J is TRBJ1-2, with D possibly TRBD1 on 5 matching bases. The germline V gene has CDR1 SGHRS and CDR2 YFSETQ. V lost 0 bases to trimming and J lost 5 bases, with 8 bases between them. This CDR3 spans 13 amino acids. CDR3 sequence: CASSLGAGYGYTF. CDR3 sequence (DNA): TGCGCCAGCAGCTTGGGGGCAGGGTATGGCTACACCTTC. Supplemented by reference TRBV5-1 and TRBJ1-2, the full variable domain reads KAGVTQTPRYLIKTRGQQVTLSCSPISGHRSVSWYQQTPGQGLQFLFEYFSETQRNKGNFPGRFSGRQFSNSRSEMNVSTLELGDSALYLCASSLGAGYGYTFGSGTRLTVV.

The rearrangement links TRBV11-2 to TRBJ1-4; 8 bases agree with TRBD1. The CDR3 totals 15 residues. The J segment lost 2 bases and the V segment lost 3 bases, leaving 2 bases of the junction unmatched. Germline V lookup: CDR1 SGHAT, CDR2 FQNNGV. CDR3 nucleotide sequence: TGTGCCAGCAGCTTGACAGGGGTGACTAATGAAAAACTGTTTTTT. Protein sequence: CASSLTGVTNEKLFF.

This clone was seen only a few times. The rearrangement uses TRBV5-1 and TRBJ1-2; maybe TRBD1 (5 bases). V was cut by 1 base and J by 5 bases, with 12 bases left in between. This CDR3 has 14 residues. In germline, CDR1 is SGHRS, CDR2 YFSETQ. CDR3 sequence reads: CASSLTGTQYGYTF. The CDR3 DNA sequence: TGCGCCAGCAGCTTGACAGGAACCCAATATGGCTACACCTTC.

This clone was seen a few times. The V and J genes are TRBV15 and TRBJ2-2; D might be TRBD1 (6 bases). CDR3 size: 14 residues. Germline V gene data show CDR1 as LNHNV and CDR2 as YYDKDF (reference sequence). V dropped 4 bases and J dropped 1 base, with 7 bases sitting between them. The CDR3 reads CATSIRGNTGELFF. CDR3 in DNA: TGTGCCACCAGCATCAGGGGGAACACCGGGGAGCTGTTTTTT.

This clone was detected a few times. This same CDR3 is encoded by further DNA sequences in the sample. The chain is built from TRBV5-1 and TRBJ2-7; D might be TRBD1 (6 bases). Germline V gene sequence: CDR1 SGHRS, CDR2 YFSETQ. This CDR3 spans 15 amino acids. V dropped 0 bases and J dropped 2 bases, with 12 bases sitting between them. The CDR3 here is CASSLGQGFPYEQYF. The CDR3 DNA is TGCGCCAGCAGCTTGGGGCAGGGGTTTCCCTACGAGCAGTACTTC.

J is TRBJ1-3 and V is TRBV6-1; D perhaps matches TRBD1 (5 bases). The CDR3 consists of 15 residues. Germline V gene sequence: CDR1 MNHNS, CDR2 SASEGT. Trimming stripped 3 bases from V and 2 bases from J, with 11 bases between. CDR3 nucleotides: TGTGCCAGCAGTGACCGAAGGGGTCCTGGAAACACCATATATTTT. It is translated as CASSDRRGPGNTIYF.

V usage is TRBV29-1 and J usage is TRBJ2-5; D remains ambiguous. The end of the DNA fits TRBJ2-7 better, so the J call may be wrong. The CDR3 is 15 amino acids. Germline loops: CDR1 SQVTM, CDR2 ANQGSEA. The CDR3 DNA is TGCAGCGTTGAAGTCGTGGAACCTAGCTCCTACGAGCAGTACTTC. Encoded protein: CSVEVVEPSSYEQYF.

V is TRBV27 and J is TRBJ2-7; 8 bases are shared with TRBD1. Germline V lookup: CDR1 MNHEY, CDR2 SMNVEV (reference sequence). The CDR3 spans 17 residues. V lost 4 bases and J lost 3; bases outside the gene matches: 14. This CDR3 reads CASSYRHVGQAIYEQYF. As DNA, the CDR3 is TGTGCCAGCAGTTATAGGCATGTGGGACAGGCTATCTACGAGCAGTACTTC.

The chain is built from TRBV30 and TRBJ1-1, with TRBD1 matching 9 bases. V was clipped by 2 bases and J by 6 bases; unmatched bases: 4. The CDR3 length is 13 residues. CDR1 GTSNPN and CDR2 SVGIG come from the germline V gene (reference sequence). In DNA, the CDR3 is TGTGCCTGGAGTTTCGGGACAGGGTCTGAAGCTTTCTTT. Its translation is CAWSFGTGSEAFF.

The rearrangement uses TRBV28 and TRBJ1-2; D unresolved. CDR1 and CDR2 from the germline V gene are MDHEN and SYDVKM. Trimming shortened V by 6 bases and J by 2 bases, and 13 bases separated the two germline ends. CDR3 length equals 14 residues. In nucleotides, the CDR3 is TGTGCCAGCAGGACCCCGGGCCGCAACTATGGCTACACCTTC. This codes for CASRTPGRNYGYTF.

This clone was detected only a few times. The rearrangement joins TRBV19 to TRBJ1-2; D uncertain. The V end lost 4 bases, the J end lost 4 bases, and 16 bases lay between the germline ends. The CDR3 has 15 residues. Per germline, CDR1 LNHDA and CDR2 SQIVND (reference sequence). In DNA form, the CDR3 reads TGTGCCAGTAGTAGGACCCCCGGAGGATTCTATGGCTACACCTTC. This gives the protein CASSRTPGGFYGYTF.

This chain connects TRBV28 to TRBJ1-2; TRBD1 matches 8 bases. The junction had 10 bases not matched to a gene; V was cut back by 4 bases and J by 3 bases. This CDR3 region has 16 residues. Germline CDR1 MDHEN, CDR2 SYDVKM. The CDR3 DNA is TGTGCCAGCAGTTCAGGGGGCGGGACGCCATACTATGGCTACACCTTC. Translating gives CASSSGGGTPYYGYTF.

The chain couples TRBV29-1 to TRBJ1-2; D unresolved. V dropped 2 bases and J dropped 6 bases, with 10 bases sitting between them. Germline V gene data show CDR1 as SQVTM and CDR2 as ANQGSEA. The CDR3 covers 12 residues. The CDR3 DNA follows: TGCAGCGTTGAAAGAACCCCAGATGGCTACACCTTC. This sequence encodes CSVERTPDGYTF.

The J gene is TRBJ2-3, the V gene TRBV14; no firm D call. The CDR3 consists of 13 residues. The ends were cut back, 0 bases at V and 6 bases at J, with 7 bases in the middle. The V gene's germline CDR1 is SGHDN and CDR2 FVKESK. CDR3 sequence (DNA): TGTGCCAGCAGCCAAGATTTGACGGATACGCAGTATTTT. This codes for CASSQDLTDTQYF.

The chain is built from TRBV11-2 and TRBJ2-7; TRBD1 or TRBD2 may be the D gene (5 bases each). The germline V and J ends were trimmed by 4 bases and 3 bases, with 10 bases remaining between them. This CDR3 spans 13 amino acids. CDR1 SGHAT and CDR2 FQNNGV come from the germline V gene. The CDR3 DNA sequence: TGTGCCAGCAGCTCGGGACCGGACTACGAGCAGTACTTC. This sequence encodes CASSSGPDYEQYF.

The chain uses TRBV7-3 and TRBJ2-1, with 8 bases matching TRBD2. This CDR3 region has 15 residues. Losses at the gene ends were 5 bases for V and 4 bases for J; bases not matched to a gene: 7. Germline CDR1 reads SGHTA; CDR2 reads FQGTGA. The CDR3 DNA is TGTGCCAGCAGCCACGGGGGGGCCTCTTACAATGAGCAGTTCTTC. It encodes CASSHGGASYNEQFF.

The genes are TRBV10-2 and TRBJ2-5; D is ambiguous. CDR1 is WSHSY, CDR2 SAAADI, per germline. The CDR3 is 15 amino acids. Trimming removed 4 bases from V and 5 bases from J, with 17 bases in between. The CDR3 DNA is TGCGCCAGCAGTGTAGTCAAGGAAGCTTGGGAGACCCAGTACTTC. Its protein is CASSVVKEAWETQYF.

This chain joins TRBV5-4 and TRBJ1-1, with 8 bases aligning to TRBD1. V was clipped by 2 bases and J by 1 base; unmatched bases: 7. Germline V gives CDR1 SGHNT, CDR2 YYREEE (reference sequence). CDR3 length: 16 residues. In DNA form, the CDR3 reads TGTGCCAGCAGCTTCTACAGGGGGACGGGGAACACTGAAGCTTTCTTT. Protein: CASSFYRGTGNTEAFF.

This chain joins TRBV18 and TRBJ1-2; no clear D gene. This CDR3 comprises 14 residues. V lost 0 bases and J 2 bases, leaving 7 bases between the germline ends. Germline CDR1 reads KGHSH; CDR2 reads LQKENI. The chain's CDR3 is CASSPPVRNYGYTF. CDR3 in DNA: TGTGCCAGCTCACCACCAGTACGGAACTATGGCTACACCTTC.

Points on this clone: The identical CDR3 is also encoded by other nucleotide sequences in the sample. The rearrangement joins TRBV18 to TRBJ2-3, with D hard to call. Trimming left V 3 bases short and J 0 bases short, with 1 base between. Looked up from germline, CDR1 is KGHSH and CDR2 is LQKENI. The CDR3 has 12 amino acids. The CDR3 bases are TGTGCCAGCTCACCTAGCACAGATACGCAGTATTTT. This gives the protein CASSPSTDTQYF.

The V and J genes are TRBV28 and TRBJ2-2, with D perhaps matching TRBD1 (7 bases). Trimming pared 5 bases from V and 2 bases from J, leaving 15 bases between. Germline CDR1 is MDHEN and CDR2 is SYDVKM. CDR3 length: 16 residues. The CDR3 sequence is CASSLRGTSNTGELFF. In DNA, the CDR3 is TGTGCCAGCAGTCTCAGGGGGACTTCCAACACCGGGGAGCTGTTTTTT.

The chain employs TRBV5-1 and TRBJ2-1; D not resolved. The CDR3 is made up of 13 amino acids. V was shortened by 4 bases and J by 2 bases, with 7 bases between the two germline ends. Looked up from germline, CDR1 is SGHRS and CDR2 is YFSETQ. The chain's CDR3 is CASSAQTYNEQFF. In DNA form, the CDR3 reads TGCGCCAGCAGCGCTCAAACCTACAATGAGCAGTTCTTC.

To note about this clone: This sample also contains other DNA sequences that code for the same CDR3. The V and J genes are TRBV28 and TRBJ1-3, with 7 bases that match TRBD1. There are 15 residues in the CDR3. The V gene end was trimmed by 4 bases and the J gene end by 4 bases; junction bases not matched to a gene: 7. CDR1 is MDHEN and CDR2 is SYDVKM in the germline V gene. DNA of the CDR3: TGTGCCAGCAGTTCTTACGGGACAGAGGGAAACACCATATATTTT. Amino acids: CASSSYGTEGNTIYF.

The chain carries TRBV20-1 and TRBJ1-2; D possibly corresponds to TRBD1 (5 bases). V lost 5 bases, J lost 2 bases, and 6 bases lay in between. Germline assignment: CDR1 DFQATT and CDR2 SNEGSKA (reference sequence). The CDR3 has 11 residues. The CDR3 region has the DNA TGCAGTGCTGCAGGGAACTATGGCTACACCTTC. It encodes CSAAGNYGYTF.

The CDR3 sequence is CASRDRPRSGGYTF. CDR3 nucleotide sequence: TGTGCCAGCCGGGACAGGCCCCGTTCGGGTGGCTACACCTTC. The J gene is TRBJ1-2, the V gene TRBV28, with TRBD1 matching over 8 bases. Germline lookup yields CDR1 MDHEN and CDR2 SYDVKM. CDR3 length equals 14 residues. With V trimmed by 8 bases and J by 7 bases, 12 bases remained unmatched.

V gene TRBV6-6 combines with J gene TRBJ1-1; D possibly corresponds to TRBD1 (5 bases). Trimming removed 5 bases from V and 6 bases from J, with 13 bases in between. The germline V gene encodes CDR1 MNHNY and CDR2 SVGAGI (reference sequence). There are 13 residues in the CDR3. CDR3 sequence (DNA): TGTGCCAGCAGTAAAGTTGCGGGGGCTGAAGCTTTCTTT. Translating gives CASSKVAGAEAFF.

The DNA for the CDR3 is TGTGCCAGCAGCCGTCTGCTATTTCAGTATTTT. It translates to CASSRLLFQYF. The chain employs TRBV11-2 and TRBJ2-3; D is ambiguous. V lost 5 bases and J lost 12, with 12 bases in between. The CDR3 runs to 11 residues. CDR1 is SGHAT, CDR2 FQNNGV, per germline.